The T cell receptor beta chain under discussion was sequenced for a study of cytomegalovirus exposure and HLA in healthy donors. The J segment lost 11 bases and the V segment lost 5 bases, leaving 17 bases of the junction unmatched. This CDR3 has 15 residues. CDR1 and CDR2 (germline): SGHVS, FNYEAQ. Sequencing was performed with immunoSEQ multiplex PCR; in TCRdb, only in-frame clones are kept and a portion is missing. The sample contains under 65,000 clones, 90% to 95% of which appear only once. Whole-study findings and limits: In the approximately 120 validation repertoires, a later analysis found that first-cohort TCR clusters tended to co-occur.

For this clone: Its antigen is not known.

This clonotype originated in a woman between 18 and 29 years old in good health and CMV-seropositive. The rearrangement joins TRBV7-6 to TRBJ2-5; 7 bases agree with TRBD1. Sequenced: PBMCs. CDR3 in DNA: TGTGCCAGCAGCATACACTTGGGACAGTCCGCCCGGCAGTACTTC. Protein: CASSIHLGQSARQYF.